This TCR beta chain was sequenced during a study of OX40 agonist ivuxolimab in advanced cancers. Sequencing was performed with immunoSEQ multiplex PCR; in TCRdb, only in-frame clones are kept and a portion is missing. The sample includes tens of thousands of clones, around 84% seen only once; the top ten take roughly 0.89%. Study results and limitations: Low levels of normalized T-cell clonal expansion also appeared in some nonresponders.

This clone turned up a few times. As yet, its antigen is unknown. Sequences were derived from CD4+ or CD8+ T cells sorted from blood, sampled in a trial of the OX40 agonist ivuxolimab. The receptor comes from an adult with an advanced solid tumor such as melanoma, head and neck, liver or kidney cancer.

CDR3 protein: CASRGTGKREQYF. CDR3 sequence (DNA): TGCGCCAGCAGGGGAACAGGGAAGAGGGAGCAGTACTTC. The chain is built from TRBV10-1 and TRBJ2-7; TRBD1 might be the D (6 bases). Trimming took 6 bases from V and 7 from J, leaving 16 bases between them. This CDR3 comprises 13 residues. In germline, CDR1 is WNHNN, CDR2 SYGVQD (reference sequence).